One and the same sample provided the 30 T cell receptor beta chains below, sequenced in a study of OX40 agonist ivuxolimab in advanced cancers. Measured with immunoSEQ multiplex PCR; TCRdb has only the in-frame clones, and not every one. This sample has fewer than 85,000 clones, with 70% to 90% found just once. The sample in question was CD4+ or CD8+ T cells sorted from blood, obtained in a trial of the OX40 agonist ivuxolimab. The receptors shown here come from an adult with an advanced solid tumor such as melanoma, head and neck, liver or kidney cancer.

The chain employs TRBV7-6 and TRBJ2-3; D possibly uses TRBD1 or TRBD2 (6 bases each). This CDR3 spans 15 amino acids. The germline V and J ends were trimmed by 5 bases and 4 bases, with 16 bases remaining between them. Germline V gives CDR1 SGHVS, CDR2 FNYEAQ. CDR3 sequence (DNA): TGTGCCAGCAGCGCCGAGGGGGGTAGTTCAGATACGCAGTATTTT. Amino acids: CASSAEGGSSDTQYF.

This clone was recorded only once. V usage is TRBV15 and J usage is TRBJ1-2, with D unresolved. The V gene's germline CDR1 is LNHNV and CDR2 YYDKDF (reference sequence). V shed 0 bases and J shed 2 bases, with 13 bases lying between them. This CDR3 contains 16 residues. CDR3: CATSRDHREGNYGYTF. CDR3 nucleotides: TGTGCCACCAGCAGAGATCATCGGGAGGGAAACTATGGCTACACCTTC.

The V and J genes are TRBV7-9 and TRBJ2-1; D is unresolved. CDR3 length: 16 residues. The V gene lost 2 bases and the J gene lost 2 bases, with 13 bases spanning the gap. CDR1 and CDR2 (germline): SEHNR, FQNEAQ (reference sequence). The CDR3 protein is CASSLSLISPYNEQFF. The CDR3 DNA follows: TGTGCCAGCAGCTTATCCCTGATTTCCCCCTACAATGAGCAGTTCTTC.

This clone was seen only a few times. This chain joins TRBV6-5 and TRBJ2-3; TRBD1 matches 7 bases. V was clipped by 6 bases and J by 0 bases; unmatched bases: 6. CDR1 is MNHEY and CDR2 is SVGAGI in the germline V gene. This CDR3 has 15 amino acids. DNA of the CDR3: TGTGCCAGCAGACTCGGGACAGCTAGCACAGATACGCAGTATTTT. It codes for CASRLGTASTDTQYF.

The CDR3 nucleotides read TGTGCCAGCAGCTCAGCGGGGGGGCCAAGCCCAGATACGCAGTATTTT. This sequence encodes CASSSAGGPSPDTQYF. This chain links TRBV7-2 with TRBJ2-3, with TRBD2 identical over 10 bases. V was pared by 4 bases and J by 4 bases, with 8 bases of the junction left unmatched. The CDR3 sequence is 16 residues long. In germline, CDR1 is SGHTA, CDR2 FQGNSA.

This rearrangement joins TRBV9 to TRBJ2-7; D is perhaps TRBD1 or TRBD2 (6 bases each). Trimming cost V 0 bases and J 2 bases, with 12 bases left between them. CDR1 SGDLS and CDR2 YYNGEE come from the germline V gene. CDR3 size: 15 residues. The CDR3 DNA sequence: TGTGCCAGCAGCGTAGATTATAGGGGGGCCTACGAGCAGTACTTC. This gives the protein CASSVDYRGAYEQYF.

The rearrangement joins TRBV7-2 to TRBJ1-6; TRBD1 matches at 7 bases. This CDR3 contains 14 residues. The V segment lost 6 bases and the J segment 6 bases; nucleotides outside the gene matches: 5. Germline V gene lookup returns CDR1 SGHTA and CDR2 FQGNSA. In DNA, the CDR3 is TGTGCCAGCAGGGAGGGACAGACTAATTCACCCCTCCACTTT. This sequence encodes CASREGQTNSPLHF.

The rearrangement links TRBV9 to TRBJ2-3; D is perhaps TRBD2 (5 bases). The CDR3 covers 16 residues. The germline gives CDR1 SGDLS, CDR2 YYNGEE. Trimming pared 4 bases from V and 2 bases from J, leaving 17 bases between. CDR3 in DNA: TGTGCCAGCAGCCCCCTGGGAGCGGCATACACAGATACGCAGTATTTT. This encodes CASSPLGAAYTDTQYF.

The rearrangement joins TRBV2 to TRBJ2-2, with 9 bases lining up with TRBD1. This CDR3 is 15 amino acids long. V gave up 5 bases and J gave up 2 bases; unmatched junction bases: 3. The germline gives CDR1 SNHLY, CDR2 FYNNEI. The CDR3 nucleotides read TGTGCCAGCAGTCGGGGACAGGGAAACACCGGGGAGCTGTTTTTT. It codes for CASSRGQGNTGELFF.

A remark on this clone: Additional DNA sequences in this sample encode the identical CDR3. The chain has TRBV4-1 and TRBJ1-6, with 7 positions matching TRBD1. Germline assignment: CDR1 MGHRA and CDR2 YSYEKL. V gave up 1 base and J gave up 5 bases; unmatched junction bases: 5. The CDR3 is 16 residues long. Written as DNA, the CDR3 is TGCGCCAGCAGCCAAGTGGGGGGACAGAATAATTCACCCCTCCACTTT. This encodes CASSQVGGQNNSPLHF.

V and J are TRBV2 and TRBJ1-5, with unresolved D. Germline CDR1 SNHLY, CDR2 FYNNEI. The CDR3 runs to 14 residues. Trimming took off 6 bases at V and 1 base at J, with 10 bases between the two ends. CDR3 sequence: CASSPPGSNQPQHF. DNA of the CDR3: TGTGCCAGCAGCCCGCCGGGGAGCAATCAGCCCCAGCATTTT.

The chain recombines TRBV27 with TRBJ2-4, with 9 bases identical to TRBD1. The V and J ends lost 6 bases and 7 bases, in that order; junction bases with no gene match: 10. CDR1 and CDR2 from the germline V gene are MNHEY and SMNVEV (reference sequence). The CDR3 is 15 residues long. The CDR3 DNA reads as TGTGCCAGCAGACAGGGGGGACAGGGAAGGAACATTCAGTACTTC. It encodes CASRQGGQGRNIQYF.

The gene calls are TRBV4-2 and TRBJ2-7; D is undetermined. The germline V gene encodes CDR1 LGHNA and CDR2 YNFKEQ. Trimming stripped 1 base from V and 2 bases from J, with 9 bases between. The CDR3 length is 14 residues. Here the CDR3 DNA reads TGTGCCAGCAGCCAAGTTTCTCCTACCTACGAGCAGTACTTC. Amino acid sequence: CASSQVSPTYEQYF.

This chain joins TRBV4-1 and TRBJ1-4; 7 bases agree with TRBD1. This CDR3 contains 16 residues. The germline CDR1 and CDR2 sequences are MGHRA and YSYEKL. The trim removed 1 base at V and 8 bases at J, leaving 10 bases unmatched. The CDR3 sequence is CASSQGQGTGVEKLFF. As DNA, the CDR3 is TGCGCCAGCAGCCAAGGGCAAGGAACAGGGGTCGAAAAACTGTTTTTT.

The CDR3 region has the DNA TGTGCCAGCAGCTTGGATGGGACAATCAATCAGCCCCAGCATTTT. This gives the protein CASSLDGTINQPQHF. The chain is built from TRBV5-8 and TRBJ1-5; TRBD1 might be the D (6 bases). Trimming cost V 0 bases and J 3 bases, with 10 bases left between them. The germline V gene encodes CDR1 SGHTS and CDR2 YDEGEE. CDR3 length: 15 residues.

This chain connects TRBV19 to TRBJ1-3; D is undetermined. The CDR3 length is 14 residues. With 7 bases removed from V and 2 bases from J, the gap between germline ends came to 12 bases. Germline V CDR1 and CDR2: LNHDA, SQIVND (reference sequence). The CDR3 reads CASNIPGPGNTIYF. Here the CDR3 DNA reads TGTGCCAGTAATATCCCCGGGCCTGGAAACACCATATATTTT.

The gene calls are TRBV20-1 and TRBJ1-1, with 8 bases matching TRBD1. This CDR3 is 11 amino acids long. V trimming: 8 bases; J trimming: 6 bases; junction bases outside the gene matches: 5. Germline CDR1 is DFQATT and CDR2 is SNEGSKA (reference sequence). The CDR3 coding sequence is TGCAGTCCATCACAGGGGGCTGAAGCTTTCTTT. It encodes CSPSQGAEAFF.

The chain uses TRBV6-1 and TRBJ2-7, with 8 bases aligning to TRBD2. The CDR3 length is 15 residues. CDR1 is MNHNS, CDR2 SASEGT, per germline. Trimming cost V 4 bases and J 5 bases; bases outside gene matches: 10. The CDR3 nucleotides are TGTGCCAGCAGTGCGGGGGGGGCCATTAAGGACGAGCAGTACTTC. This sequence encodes CASSAGGAIKDEQYF.

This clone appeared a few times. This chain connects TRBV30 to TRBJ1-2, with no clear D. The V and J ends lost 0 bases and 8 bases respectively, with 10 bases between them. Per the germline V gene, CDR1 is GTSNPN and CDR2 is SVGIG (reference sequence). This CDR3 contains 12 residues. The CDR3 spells CAWSVLYGGYTF. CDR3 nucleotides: TGTGCCTGGAGTGTGTTGTACGGCGGCTACACCTTC.

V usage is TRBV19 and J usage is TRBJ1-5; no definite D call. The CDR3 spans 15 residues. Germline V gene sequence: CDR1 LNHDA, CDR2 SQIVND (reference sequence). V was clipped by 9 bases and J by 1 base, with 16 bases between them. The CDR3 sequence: CASQPTRNSNQPQHF. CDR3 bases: TGTGCCAGCCAACCGACAAGGAACAGCAATCAGCCCCAGCATTTT.

CDR3 DNA: TGTGCCTGGAGTTCAGGGGTCGGGAAACTGTTTTTT. Encoded protein: CAWSSGVGKLFF. V gene TRBV30 combines with J gene TRBJ1-4, with a tentative D call TRBD1 (6 bases). CDR3 length: 12 residues. Germline V gene lookup returns CDR1 GTSNPN and CDR2 SVGIG (reference sequence). Between the trimmed V and J ends, which lost 2 bases and 11 bases, there was a span of 12 bases.

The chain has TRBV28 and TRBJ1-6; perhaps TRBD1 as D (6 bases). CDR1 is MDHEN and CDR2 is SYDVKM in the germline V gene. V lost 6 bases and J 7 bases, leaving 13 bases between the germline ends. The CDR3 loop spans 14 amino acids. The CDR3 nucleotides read TGTGCCAGCAGGGAGACAGGAGAAAATTCACCCCTCCACTTT. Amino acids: CASRETGENSPLHF.

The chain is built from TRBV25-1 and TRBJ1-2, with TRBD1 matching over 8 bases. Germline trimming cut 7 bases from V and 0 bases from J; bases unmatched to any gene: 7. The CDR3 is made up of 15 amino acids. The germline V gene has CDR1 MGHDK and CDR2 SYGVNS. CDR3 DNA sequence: TGTGCCAGCACTAATCAGGGGGCTTCTAACTATGGCTACACCTTC. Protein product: CASTNQGASNYGYTF.

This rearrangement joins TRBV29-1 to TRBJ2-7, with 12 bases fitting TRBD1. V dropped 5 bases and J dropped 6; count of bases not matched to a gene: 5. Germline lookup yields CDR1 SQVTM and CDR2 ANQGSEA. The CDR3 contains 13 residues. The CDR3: CSVSPGQGAEQYF. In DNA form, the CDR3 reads TGCAGCGTTTCACCGGGACAGGGGGCCGAGCAGTACTTC.

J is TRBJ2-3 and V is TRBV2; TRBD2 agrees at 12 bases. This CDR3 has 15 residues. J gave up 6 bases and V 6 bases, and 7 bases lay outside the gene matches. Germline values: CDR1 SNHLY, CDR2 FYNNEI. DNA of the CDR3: TGTGCCAGCAGCGTGACTAGCGGGGGTGGTGATACGCAGTATTTT. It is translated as CASSVTSGGGDTQYF.

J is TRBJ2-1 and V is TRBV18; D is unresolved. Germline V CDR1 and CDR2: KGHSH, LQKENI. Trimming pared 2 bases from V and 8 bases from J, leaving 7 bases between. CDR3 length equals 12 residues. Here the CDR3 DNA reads TGTGCCAGCTCACCATTCGAGTATGAGCAGTTCTTC. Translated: CASSPFEYEQFF.

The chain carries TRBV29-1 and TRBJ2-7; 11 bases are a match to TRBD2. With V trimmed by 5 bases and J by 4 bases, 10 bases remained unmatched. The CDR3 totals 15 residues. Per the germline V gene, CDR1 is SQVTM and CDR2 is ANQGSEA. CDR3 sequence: CSVPRSASGGYEQYF. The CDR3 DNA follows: TGCAGCGTTCCCCGATCGGCTAGCGGGGGGTACGAGCAGTACTTC.

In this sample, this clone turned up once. CDR3 sequence (DNA): TGTGCCAGCTCACCCCGGACTAGCGGGGGCACAGATACGCAGTATTTT. Its translation: CASSPRTSGGTDTQYF. The V call is TRBV18, the J call TRBJ2-3, with 12 bases lining up with TRBD2. The CDR3 is made up of 16 amino acids. CDR1 and CDR2 from the germline V gene are KGHSH and LQKENI. With 3 bases clipped from V and 1 base from J, the junction kept 2 bases outside the gene matches.

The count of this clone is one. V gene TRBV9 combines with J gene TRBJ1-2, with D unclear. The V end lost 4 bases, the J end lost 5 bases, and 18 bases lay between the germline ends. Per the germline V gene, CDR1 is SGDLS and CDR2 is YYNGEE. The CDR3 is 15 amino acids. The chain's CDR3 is CASSPGAAPSYGYTF. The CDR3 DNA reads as TGTGCCAGCAGCCCCGGTGCCGCCCCAAGTTATGGCTACACCTTC.

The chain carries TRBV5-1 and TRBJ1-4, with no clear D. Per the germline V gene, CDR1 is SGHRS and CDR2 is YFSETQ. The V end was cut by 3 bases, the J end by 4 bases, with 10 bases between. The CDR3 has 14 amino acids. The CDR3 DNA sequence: TGCGCCAGCAGCTCGATGGGGATTAATGAAAAACTGTTTTTT. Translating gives CASSSMGINEKLFF. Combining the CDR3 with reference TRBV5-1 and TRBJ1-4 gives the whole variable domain KAGVTQTPRYLIKTRGQQVTLSCSPISGHRSVSWYQQTPGQGLQFLFEYFSETQRNKGNFPGRFSGRQFSNSRSEMNVSTLELGDSALYLCASSSMGINEKLFFGSGTQLSVL.